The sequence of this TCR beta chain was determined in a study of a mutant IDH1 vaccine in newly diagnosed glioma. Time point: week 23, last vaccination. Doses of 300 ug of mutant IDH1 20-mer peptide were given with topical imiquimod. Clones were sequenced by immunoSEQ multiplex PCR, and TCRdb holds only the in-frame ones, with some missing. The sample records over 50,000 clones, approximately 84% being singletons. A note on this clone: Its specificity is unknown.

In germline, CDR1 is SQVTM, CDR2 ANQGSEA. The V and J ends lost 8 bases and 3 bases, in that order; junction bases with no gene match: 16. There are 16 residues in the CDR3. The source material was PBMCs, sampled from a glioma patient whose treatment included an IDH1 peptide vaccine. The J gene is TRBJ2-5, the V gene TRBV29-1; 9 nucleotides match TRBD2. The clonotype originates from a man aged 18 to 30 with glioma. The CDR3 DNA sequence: TGCAGCTTCGGGGGTGTAGCGGGAGTATCCGAAGAGACCCAGTACTTC. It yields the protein CSFGGVAGVSEETQYF.